One sample yielded the 3 T cell receptor beta chains listed below, sequenced in a study of CD8 T cells in ankylosing spondylitis (dated by TCRdb to the late 2010s). To prepare the library, 5' RACE was applied. The data were produced on an Illumina HiSeq 2500. TCRdb's own reprocessing of the public reads used fastp at Q25 and MiXCR and kept productive beta chains. One record per CDR3 amino acid sequence lists the most common genes and DNA. The sample includes fewer than 250,000 distinct CDR3 sequences, with over 9.5% observed a single time. The ten top clones hold 20% to 25% of the sample. The sequenced sample was blood, either unsorted or a sorted T cell fraction (not recorded which). The receptors derive from a male donor with ankylosing spondylitis or in good health (not recorded which).

The chain carries TRBV24-1 and TRBJ1-2, with D unresolved. The V end lost 1 base, the J end lost 5 bases, and 10 bases lay between the germline ends. The CDR3 has 14 residues. From germline, CDR1 is KGHDR and CDR2 SFDVKD. CDR3 DNA: TGTGCCACCAGTGATTTTTCACAGTTTTATGGCTACACCTTC. Amino acids: CATSDFSQFYGYTF.

The table lists this clonotype with a few counts. The J gene is TRBJ2-5, the V gene TRBV5-1; 11 bases align to TRBD1. There are 16 residues in the CDR3. V shed 3 bases and J 5 bases; nucleotides not matched to a gene: 9. In germline, CDR1 is SGHRS, CDR2 YFSETQ. CDR3 region: CASSSVSGTGGETQYF. Written as DNA, the CDR3 is TGCGCCAGCAGCTCTGTATCCGGGACAGGGGGGGAGACCCAGTACTTC.

This clonotype showed up many times. The rearrangement joins TRBV5-1 to TRBJ1-1; D not certain. V shed 1 base and J shed 7 bases, with 14 bases lying between them. Germline V gives CDR1 SGHRS, CDR2 YFSETQ. This CDR3 contains 14 residues. Written as DNA, the CDR3 is TGCGCCAGCAGCTTGCCCACCCTGGGAGTTGAAGCTTTCTTT. It is translated as CASSLPTLGVEAFF.